The present TCR beta chain was sequenced within a study of regulatory T cells in long-lasting Graves disease. HTBI primers from iRepertoire and Arm-PCR of CDR3 regions yielded the TCR beta libraries. Authors' methods: Samples revealed 50 to 70 TRBV and fewer than 15 TRBJ segments. One entry per CDR3 protein results from TCRdb running MiXCR on the multiplex PCR reads. The V and J calls shown here were made by TCRdb, not taken from the authors' results. Counted here are about 660,000 distinct CDR3 sequences, about 32% occurring once; the ten biggest clones make up 42%. Described time point: persistent/refractory GD, antithyroid drugs over 5 years with positive TRAb. PBMC-extracted RNA yielded the TCR library. Concerning this clonotype itself: Its antigen is unidentified.

Study-wide points: Persistent cases of Graves' showed reduced TCR diversity relative to newly diagnosed patients.

Sequenced material: peripheral blood mononuclear cells (PBMCs), taken when the disease was refractory, from a patient treated with antithyroid drugs. The sequence came from a female donor with Graves disease.

The CDR3 here is CASSPDRANGKLFF. CDR3 coding DNA: TGTGCCAGCAGCCCGGACAGGGCGAACGGAAAACTGTTTTTT. The V gene is TRBV2, the J gene TRBJ1-4, with 8 bases identical to TRBD1. Unmatched junction bases numbered 10, after V lost 6 bases and J lost 10 bases. The CDR3 has 14 amino acids. CDR1 is SNHLY and CDR2 is FYNNEI in the germline V gene.